This T cell receptor beta chain stems from a study of blood T cells in healthy people across ages. Study-wide background: Per two T cells, about one barcoded beta molecule was captured through template switching.

In regard to this clonotype: What it binds is unknown. Given a much more abundant clone one base away, this may be a read error.

The study's findings and limits: PBMCs went unsorted, and a conclusive naive versus antigen-experienced comparison was therefore prevented. Per million T cells, TCR beta diversity dropped about linearly as age rose.

Per the germline V gene, CDR1 is SGHTA and CDR2 is FQGNSA. The CDR3 spans 13 residues. For the second PCR, which ran for 7 to 11 cycles, a sample-barcoded 5' primer and a J-beta primer mix were used. In TCRdb, the 5' RACE reads were re-called with MiXCR into one record per CDR3 protein. Among just under 750,000 distinct CDR3 sequences listed, approximately 21% were seen once. This chain joins TRBV7-2 and TRBJ2-5; D gene unclear. The clonotype was recovered from a man between 65 and 80 years old in good health. The sequencing sample was made of blood. The CDR3 nucleotides are TGTGTCAGCAGCTTAGGACACCAAGAGACCCAGTACTTC. Translated, it gives CVSSLGHQETQYF. Full variable domain (missing parts from reference TRBV7-2 and TRBJ2-5): GAGVSQSPSNKVTEKGKDVELRCDPISGHTALYWYRQSLGQGLEFLIYFQGNSAPDKSGLPSDRFSAERTGGSVSTLTIQRTQQEDSAVYLCVSSLGHQETQYFGPGTRLLVL.